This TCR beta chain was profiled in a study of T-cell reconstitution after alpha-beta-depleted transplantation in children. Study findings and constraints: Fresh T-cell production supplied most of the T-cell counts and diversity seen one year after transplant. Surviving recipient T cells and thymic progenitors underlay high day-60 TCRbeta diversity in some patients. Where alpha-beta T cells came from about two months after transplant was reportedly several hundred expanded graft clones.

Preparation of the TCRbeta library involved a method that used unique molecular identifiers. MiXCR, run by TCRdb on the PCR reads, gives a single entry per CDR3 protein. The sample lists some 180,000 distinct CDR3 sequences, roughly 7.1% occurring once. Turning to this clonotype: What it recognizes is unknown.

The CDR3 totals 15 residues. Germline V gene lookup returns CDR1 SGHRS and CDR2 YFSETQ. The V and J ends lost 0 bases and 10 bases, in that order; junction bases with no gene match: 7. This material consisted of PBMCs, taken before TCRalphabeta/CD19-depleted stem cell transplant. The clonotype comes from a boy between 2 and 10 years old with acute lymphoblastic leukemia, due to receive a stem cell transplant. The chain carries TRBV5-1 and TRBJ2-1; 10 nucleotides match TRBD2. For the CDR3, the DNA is TGCGCCAGCAGCTTGGCGGGTACTAGCGGGGAGGAGCAGTTCTTC. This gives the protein CASSLAGTSGEEQFF.